This is a list of T cell receptor beta chains from one sample in a study of T cell responses to AZD1222 COVID-19 vaccine. Clones were read by immunoSEQ multiplex PCR, and TCRdb kept only the in-frame ones, dropping some. Of approximately 200,000 clones in the sample, around 86% were seen once. Specimen: peripheral blood, collected on day 0 of MenACWY control vaccination. The receptors here all came from an adult in good health. Each CDR3 is given with its conserved first and last residue. A D gene is named only where the DNA matches it firmly. For some rows the clone size is stated as once, few or many, or as a class when expanded; others skip it.

J gene | clone size | V gene | D gene | CDR3 DNA | CDR3 protein
TRBJ2-1 | NA | TRBV7-9 | TRBD2 | TGTGCCGCCCCCGCGTCAGGGGGACTAGCGGGTCACTACAATGAGCAGTTCTTC | CAAPASGGLAGHYNEQFF
TRBJ1-1 | NA | TRBV7-9 | NA | TGTGCCAGCAGCTTAGGGGCAGGTAACACTGAAGCTTTCTTT | CASSLGAGNTEAFF
TRBJ2-7 | NA | TRBV27 | NA | TGTGCCAGCAGTCAGGACGGGTACGAGCAGTACTTC | CASSQDGYEQYF
TRBJ2-1 | NA | TRBV11-3 | NA | TGTGCCAGCAGCTTAGATCAAGGAGGTTCGAGCTCCTACAATGAGCAGTTCTTC | CASSLDQGGSSSYNEQFF
TRBJ1-4 | NA | TRBV21-1 | NA | TGTGCCAGCAGCCTCCCGGGACTGCTTAATGAAAAACTGTTTTTT | CASSLPGLLNEKLFF
TRBJ2-2 | many | TRBV15 | NA | TGTGCCACCAGCAGAGATCGAGAGGGCCCGAACACCGGGGAGCTGTTTTTT | CATSRDREGPNTGELFF
TRBJ2-7 | NA | TRBV6-5 | TRBD1 | TGTGCCAGCAGAGGGACAGGGACCGAGCAGTACTTC | CASRGTGTEQYF
TRBJ2-6 | few | TRBV27 | NA | TGTGCCAGCAGTCCCCGGCGGGGATGGGCTGGGGCCAACGTCCTGACTTTC | CASSPRRGWAGANVLTF
TRBJ1-5 | NA | TRBV7-9 | NA | TGTGCCAGCAGCCCCCGGGACCATGATCAGCCCCAGCATTTT | CASSPRDHDQPQHF
TRBJ2-1 | NA | TRBV25-1 | NA | TGTGCCAGCAGCGAAAGGGCGGGGGCATTCGAAGAGCAGTTCTTC | CASSERAGAFEEQFF
TRBJ2-7 | few | TRBV28 | TRBD1 | TGTGCCAGCACCCTTGACTGGGACAGCTCCTACGAGCAGTACTTC | CASTLDWDSSYEQYF
TRBJ1-1 | few | TRBV3-1/TRBV3-2 | NA | TGTGCCAGCAGCCAAGATCCCAGCGGCTACACTGAAGCTTTCTTT | CASSQDPSGYTEAFF
TRBJ1-5 | NA | TRBV27 | TRBD1 | TGTGCCAGCAGTTCGACAGGGGAGATGCCACAGCCCCAGCATTTT | CASSSTGEMPQPQHF
TRBJ1-1 | once | TRBV28 | TRBD1 | TGTGCCAGCAGTAAAATAGGACAGGGGGCTTTTTTCACTGAAGCTTTCTTT | CASSKIGQGAFFTEAFF
TRBJ2-3 | NA | TRBV5-4 | TRBD1 | TGTGCCAGCAGCCGGCCGAGACAGGGGATCGCAGATACGCAGTATTTT | CASSRPRQGIADTQYF
TRBJ1-4 | NA | TRBV10-3 | TRBD1 | TGTGCCATCAAGGGGACAGTGGGTGAAAAACTGTTTTTT | CAIKGTVGEKLFF
TRBJ1-5 | NA | TRBV3-1/TRBV3-2 | NA | TGTGCCAGCAGCCAAGCCCGCGAGGGGCCCCAGCATTTT | CASSQAREGPQHF
TRBJ1-1 | NA | TRBV24-1 | NA | TGTGCCACCAGTACAGACCGGGGTGAAGCTTTCTTT | CATSTDRGEAFF
TRBJ2-7 | NA | TRBV10-3 | TRBD1 | TGTGCCTCCCAAGGGACAGGGATTTACGAGCAGTACTTC | CASQGTGIYEQYF
TRBJ2-1 | once | TRBV29-1 | TRBD2 | TGCAGCGTCCCTGGGCTAGCGGGGGACAATGAGCAGTTCTTC | CSVPGLAGDNEQFF
TRBJ2-2 | NA | TRBV7-3 | TRBD1 | TGTGCCAGCAGCCAGACAGGGGGGAACACCGGGGAGCTGTTTTTT | CASSQTGGNTGELFF
TRBJ2-3 | NA | TRBV6-6 | TRBD2 | TGTGCCAGCAGTCGGGGGGGCACAGATACGCAGTATTTT | CASSRGGTDTQYF
TRBJ2-3 | once | TRBV29-1 | TRBD2 | TGCAGCGTTGTGGACCGAGCGGGGGCCGTAGATACGCAGTATTTT | CSVVDRAGAVDTQYF
TRBJ2-7 | few | TRBV10-3 | NA | TGTGCCATCAGTTCGGACGGATTTCCCTACGAGCAGTACTTC | CAISSDGFPYEQYF
TRBJ1-5 | NA | TRBV2 | NA | TGTGCCAGCAGCGGGGGTCAGCCCCAGCATTTT | CASSGGQPQHF
TRBJ2-7 | NA | TRBV27 | NA | TGTGCCAGCAGTTCCAGACAAGCCCCCTACGAGCAGTACTTC | CASSSRQAPYEQYF
TRBJ1-5 | NA | TRBV2 | NA | TGTGCCAGCAGTGAGACGGGGGCTAGCAATCAGCCCCAGCATTTT | CASSETGASNQPQHF
TRBJ1-2 | NA | TRBV13 | NA | TGTGCCAGCAGCTTACCGGCCTATGGCTACACCTTC | CASSLPAYGYTF
TRBJ2-2 | NA | TRBV28 | NA | TGTGCCTGCAAAACGGGACTTGGCGCGAACACCGGGGAGCTGTTTTTT | CACKTGLGANTGELFF
TRBJ2-7 | once | TRBV6-5 | NA | TGTGCCAGCAGGACATTGTACGAGCAGTACTTC | CASRTLYEQYF
TRBJ2-7 | once | TRBV4-3 | NA | TGCGCCAGCAGCCAAGGGACCGCAGGCGGCAGCTACGAGCAGTACTTC | CASSQGTAGGSYEQYF
TRBJ2-7 | NA | TRBV3-1/TRBV3-2 | NA | TGTGCCAGCAGCCAAGATGACCGTCCCTCCTACGAGCAGTACTTC | CASSQDDRPSYEQYF
TRBJ1-1 | NA | TRBV27 | NA | TGTGCCAGCAGGGTCTCGGACAGATCGAACACTGAAGCTTTCTTT | CASRVSDRSNTEAFF
TRBJ2-7 | NA | TRBV5-6 | NA | TGTGCCAGCAGTCCCGGGACAGCGGGGGAGCAGTACTTC | CASSPGTAGEQYF
TRBJ1-5 | NA | TRBV28 | TRBD1 | TGTGCCAGCCGAGAGGACAGGGGATTAAGAAATCAGCCCCAGCATTTT | CASREDRGLRNQPQHF
TRBJ1-1 | NA | TRBV5-5 | NA | TGTGCCAGCAGCTTTGCCTGGCGATTAATGAACACTGAAGCTTTCTTT | CASSFAWRLMNTEAFF
TRBJ2-7 | NA | TRBV19 | NA | TGTGCCAGTAGTATTCCGGGGGAATACGAGCAGTACTTC | CASSIPGEYEQYF
TRBJ2-7 | NA | TRBV7-2 | TRBD2 | TGTGCCAGCAGCGTAAGCGGGGGGGCCTCCTACGAGCAGTACTTC | CASSVSGGASYEQYF
TRBJ1-2 | NA | TRBV6-5 | TRBD1 | TGTGCCAGCAGTAACGACCGGACAGGGGACGATGGCTACACCTTC | CASSNDRTGDDGYTF
TRBJ2-7 | NA | TRBV5-1 | NA | TGCGCCAGCAGCTTGGGGGGTCTTCATCCCGACTACGAGCAGTACTTC | CASSLGGLHPDYEQYF
TRBJ2-3 | NA | TRBV5-4 | TRBD2 | TGTGCCAGCCCTGGAGGTAGCGGGGGGCTCGCAGATACGCAGTATTTT | CASPGGSGGLADTQYF
TRBJ2-5 | NA | TRBV19 | TRBD2 | TGTGCCAGTAGTATGGTAGCGGGGGGGCCCATGTGGCAAGAGACCCAGTACTTC | CASSMVAGGPMWQETQYF
TRBJ1-1 | NA | TRBV5-1 | TRBD1 | TGCGCCAGCAGCCGTGCCCAGGGGGGTTGGGCTTTCTTT | CASSRAQGGWAFF
TRBJ2-1 | NA | TRBV7-9 | TRBD1 | TGTGCCAGCAGCCTATCCGGGACAGGGCCCTACAATGAGCAGTTCTTC | CASSLSGTGPYNEQFF
TRBJ1-1 | NA | TRBV6-5 | NA | TGTGCCAGCAGTCTCCTCCCGCAGCCGAACACTGAAGCTTTCTTT | CASSLLPQPNTEAFF
TRBJ2-7 | NA | TRBV20-1 | NA | TGCAGTGCTAGTCAGGGGACTCAAACGAACGATGAGCAGTACTTC | CSASQGTQTNDEQYF
TRBJ2-2 | once | TRBV7-9 | TRBD1 | TGTGCCAGCAGCTTATGGACAGGAGTGAACACCGGGGAGCTGTTTTTT | CASSLWTGVNTGELFF
TRBJ2-5 | NA | TRBV18 | NA | TGTGCCAGCTCACTGGACCCCAGTCAGCAAGAGACCCAGTACTTC | CASSLDPSQQETQYF
TRBJ2-2 | few | TRBV7-3 | TRBD2 | TGTGCCAGCAGCCCTCTCGGACTAGCGGGGGTACCCGGGGAGCTGTTTTTT | CASSPLGLAGVPGELFF
TRBJ1-5 | NA | TRBV3-1/TRBV3-2 | TRBD1 | TGTGCCAGCAGTCTACAGGGGGAGTATCAGCCCCAGCATTTT | CASSLQGEYQPQHF
TRBJ1-1 | NA | TRBV30 | NA | TGTGCCTGGGCTAGGTTGGCCACTGAAGCTTTCTTT | CAWARLATEAFF
TRBJ1-4 | NA | TRBV28 | NA | TGTGCCAGCTGGAACCGGGACGGGAATGAAAAACTGTTTTTT | CASWNRDGNEKLFF
TRBJ1-2 | NA | TRBV19 | TRBD1 | TGTGCCAGTAGTTCAGAGGACAGGGCCGACGGCTACACCTTC | CASSSEDRADGYTF
TRBJ1-1 | few | TRBV10-3 | NA | TGTGCCATCAGTGGCGGGGGAGGATTTACTGAAGCTTTCTTT | CAISGGGGFTEAFF
TRBJ1-2 | once | TRBV2 | TRBD1 | TGTGCGTTAATCGGGACAGGGAAGGAGTATGGCTACACCTTC | CALIGTGKEYGYTF
TRBJ1-1 | NA | TRBV2 | NA | TGTGCCAGCAGTGCACTGCTTAACACTGAAGCTTTCTTT | CASSALLNTEAFF
TRBJ1-4 | once | TRBV7-9 | NA | TGTGCCAGCAGCGAGGACGTGAATGAAAAACTGTTTTTT | CASSEDVNEKLFF
TRBJ2-7 | NA | TRBV28 | TRBD1 | TGTGCCAGCAGTTTATCGGACAGGGGCTCAAACCACGAGCAGTACTTC | CASSLSDRGSNHEQYF
TRBJ1-6 | NA | TRBV6-6 | NA | TGTGCCAGCACTCCCGGGGGTTCGGATTCACCCCTCCACTTT | CASTPGGSDSPLHF